This T cell receptor (beta chain) is drawn from a study of cytomegalovirus exposure and HLA in healthy donors. Overall study results and limits: A later analysis reportedly found fewer N-insertions in an Asian-associated ancestry cluster than the roughly 730-donor mean. Reports indicated that the classifier achieved high specificity and sensitivity in diagnosing cytomegalovirus status. Beyond CMV serostatus, there was no information to go on about immune exposure. Other equally common chains were less clonally expanded than HLA-associated TCR beta chains, a later analysis showed.

As to this clone: What it recognizes is unknown.

13 Jbeta primers and 60 Vbeta primers were used for the PCR. Produced via immunoSEQ multiplex PCR; TCRdb's table is partial and in-frame only. The repertoire consists of just under 65,000 clones, with around 77% occurring once and the leading ten covering roughly 4%. The specimen sequenced was PBMCs. The sequence was collected from a woman between 25 and 40 years old in good health and CMV-seronegative.

CDR3: CASGLTRRGTEAFF. CDR3 nucleotide sequence: TGTGCCAGCGGCCTTACTCGACGGGGCACTGAAGCTTTCTTT. The chain combines TRBV19 with TRBJ1-1; D uncertain. V was trimmed by 9 bases and J by 4 bases, leaving 18 bases between them. The CDR3 is 14 residues long. Germline CDR1 and CDR2: LNHDA and SQIVND (reference sequence).